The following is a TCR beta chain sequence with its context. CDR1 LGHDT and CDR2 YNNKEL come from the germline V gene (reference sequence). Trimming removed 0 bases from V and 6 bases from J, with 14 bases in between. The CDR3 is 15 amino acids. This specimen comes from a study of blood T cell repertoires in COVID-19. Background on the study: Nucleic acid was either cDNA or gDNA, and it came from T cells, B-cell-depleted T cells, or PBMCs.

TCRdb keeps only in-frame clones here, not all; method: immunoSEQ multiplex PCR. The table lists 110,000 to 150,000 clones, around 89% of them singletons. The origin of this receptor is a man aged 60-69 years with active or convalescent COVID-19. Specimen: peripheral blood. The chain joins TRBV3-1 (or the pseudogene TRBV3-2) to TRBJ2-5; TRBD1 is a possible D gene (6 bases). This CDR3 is CASSQDSARGQTQYF. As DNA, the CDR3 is TGTGCCAGCAGCCAAGATTCGGCCAGGGGTCAGACCCAGTACTTC.